The text below deals with one TCR beta chain. The template was genomic DNA from peripheral blood, not RNA. This sample was taken from a study of T cell repertoires in aging, cancer and after chemotherapy. TRB rearrangements spanning V, D and J were amplified using mixed TRB-A/B primers. One entry per CDR3 protein results from TCRdb running MiXCR on the multiplex PCR reads. The table has roughly 5,000 distinct CDR3 sequences, 40% to 60% seen once; the top ten hold 25% to 30%. The CDR3 has 16 amino acids. Between the trimmed V and J ends, which lost 5 bases and 0 bases, there was a span of 11 bases. In germline, CDR1 is SGHVS, CDR2 FNYEAQ.

The specimen was blood. The J gene is TRBJ2-6, the V gene TRBV7-6; perhaps TRBD2 as D (5 bases). This sequence was found in a human donor in good health. The CDR3 region is CASSLRRDSGANVLTF. The CDR3 region has the DNA TGTGCCAGCAGCCTCCGTCGGGACTCTGGGGCCAACGTCCTGACTTTC.